This entry lists 17 T cell receptor beta chains sequenced from one sample in a study of a mutant IDH1 vaccine in newly diagnosed glioma. These receptors are not linked to any known antigen. TCRdb keeps only in-frame clones here, not all; method: immunoSEQ multiplex PCR. The sample lists tens of thousands of clones; about 80% were seen once. As to time point: week 23, last vaccination. In every dose of vaccine, 300 ug of mutant IDH1 20-mer peptide was given alongside topical imiquimod. Material: PBMCs, obtained from a glioma patient whose treatment included an IDH1 peptide vaccine. The receptors come from a man aged 35-49 years with glioma.

The rearrangement joins TRBV29-1 to TRBJ1-2, with 7 bases identical to TRBD1. CDR1 and CDR2 (germline): SQVTM, ANQGSEA. Trimming removed 0 bases from V and 5 bases from J; junction bases left unmatched: 3. This CDR3 has 13 residues. The CDR3 sequence is CSVEDPQGYGYTF. In DNA, the CDR3 is TGCAGCGTTGAAGATCCACAGGGGTATGGCTACACCTTC.

The chain uses TRBV5-1 and TRBJ1-2, with TRBD1 identical over 10 bases. Germline lookup yields CDR1 SGHRS and CDR2 YFSETQ. The CDR3 length is 14 residues. Trimming cost V 4 bases and J 8 bases; bases outside gene matches: 8. The CDR3 loop is CASSAAGTGVGYTF. CDR3 nucleotides: TGCGCCAGCAGCGCTGCCGGGACAGGGGTCGGCTACACCTTC.

This rearrangement joins TRBV10-3 to TRBJ1-2, with TRBD1 matching over 7 bases. This CDR3 region has 12 residues. CDR1 ENHRY and CDR2 SYGVKD come from the germline V gene. Trimming at V came to 11 bases and at J to 2 bases, leaving 5 bases not matched to a gene. This CDR3 is CASSGGNYGYTF. The CDR3 bases are TGTGCCTCATCAGGGGGGAACTATGGCTACACCTTC.

This clone was counted only a few times. V is TRBV2 and J is TRBJ2-1, with D possibly being TRBD2 (5 bases). Germline lookup yields CDR1 SNHLY and CDR2 FYNNEI. The V end lost 6 bases, the J end lost 9 bases, and 9 bases lay between the germline ends. The CDR3 totals 11 residues. CDR3 sequence: CASRIATEQFF. The CDR3 DNA sequence: TGTGCCAGCAGAATAGCGACTGAGCAGTTCTTC.

This clone was seen just once. The V and J genes are TRBV25-1 and TRBJ1-2; D is perhaps TRBD1 (5 bases). V was trimmed by 1 base and J by 7 bases, leaving 7 bases between them. CDR3 length equals 12 residues. Germline V gene lookup returns CDR1 MGHDK and CDR2 SYGVNS. The CDR3 is CASSEFGGGYTF. The CDR3 DNA follows: TGTGCCAGCAGTGAATTTGGGGGTGGCTACACCTTC.

The chain has TRBV12-5 and TRBJ1-5; D uncertain. V was trimmed by 1 base and J by 0 bases, leaving 7 bases between them. The CDR3 is 15 amino acids. Germline-derived CDR1 and CDR2 are LGHNT and FRNRAP. For the CDR3, the DNA is TGTGCTAGTGGTTTGGCCCCTAATAGCAATCAGCCCCAGCATTTT. Amino acid sequence: CASGLAPNSNQPQHF. The full variable domain, rest sourced from reference TRBV12-5 and TRBJ1-5, is DARVTQTPRHKVTEMGQEVTMRCQPILGHNTVFWYRQTMMQGLELLAYFRNRAPLDDSGMPKDRFSAEMPDATLATLKIQPSEPRDSAVYFCASGLAPNSNQPQHFGDGTRLSIL.

The table lists this clone with a few counts. The rearrangement joins TRBV29-1 to TRBJ2-2; no reliable D call. The germline V gene has CDR1 SQVTM and CDR2 ANQGSEA. Trimming shortened V by 4 bases and J by 7 bases, and 13 bases separated the two germline ends. The CDR3 runs to 13 residues. The CDR3 DNA reads as TGCAGCGTTGGTAGCTTCTCGGACGGGGAGCTGTTTTTT. Its translation: CSVGSFSDGELFF.

The chain links TRBV19 to TRBJ1-5, with D possibly matching TRBD1 (5 bases). In germline, CDR1 is LNHDA, CDR2 SQIVND (reference sequence). The CDR3 sequence is 14 residues long. V was clipped by 8 bases and J by 5 bases, with 16 bases between them. In DNA form, the CDR3 reads TGTGCCAGTCTCGAGGAGGGGATCGATCAGCCCCAGCATTTT. It codes for CASLEEGIDQPQHF.

This clone has just a few counts. The J gene is TRBJ2-1, the V gene TRBV5-6; 9 nucleotides line up with TRBD2. Germline V gene data show CDR1 as SGHDT and CDR2 as YYEEEE. The CDR3 spans 16 residues. The V and J ends lost 0 bases and 4 bases, in that order; junction bases with no gene match: 5. CDR3 bases: TGTGCCAGCAGCTTGGAGGTTCTAGCGGGGTACAATGAGCAGTTCTTC. Protein sequence: CASSLEVLAGYNEQFF.

The sample holds one count of this clone. The chain employs TRBV5-1 and TRBJ1-1; TRBD1 might be the D (5 bases). Germline V CDR1 and CDR2: SGHRS, YFSETQ. V lost 0 bases and J lost 11, with 14 bases in between. The length of the CDR3 is 13 residues. CDR3 amino acids: CASSLGAPRGAFF. CDR3 coding DNA: TGCGCCAGCAGCTTGGGTGCTCCGAGGGGTGCTTTCTTT.

This clone has just a few counts. J is TRBJ2-1 and V is TRBV19; TRBD2 agrees at 7 bases. The CDR3 spans 15 residues. V was pared by 5 bases and J by 3 bases, with 7 bases of the junction left unmatched. Germline V gene data show CDR1 as LNHDA and CDR2 as SQIVND (reference sequence). The CDR3 is CASSVASGDYNEQFF. The CDR3 DNA reads TGTGCCAGTAGTGTGGCTAGCGGAGACTACAATGAGCAGTTCTTC. The full variable domain, its missing parts supplied by reference TRBV19 and TRBJ2-1, is DGGITQSPKYLFRKEGQNVTLSCEQNLNHDAMYWYRQDPGQGLRLIYYSQIVNDFQKGDIAEGYSVSREKKESFPLTVTSAQKNPTAFYLCASSVASGDYNEQFFGPGTRLTVL.

The chain employs TRBV5-4 and TRBJ2-4; tentatively, D is TRBD2 (7 bases). The V and J ends lost 4 bases and 1 base respectively, with 15 bases between them. The CDR3 runs 16 residues. Germline assignment: CDR1 SGHNT and CDR2 YYREEE (reference sequence). DNA of the CDR3: TGTGCCAGCAGCGGAGGGGGGGTGGAGGCCAAAAACATTCAGTACTTC. Its translation: CASSGGGVEAKNIQYF.

Notes on this clone: This may be a read error: a much more frequent sequence differs by one nucleotide. This rearrangement joins TRBV6-1 to TRBJ1-5; D is unclear. This CDR3 comprises 13 residues. Germline CDR1 reads MNHNS; CDR2 reads SASEGT. V was cut by 5 bases and J by 3 bases, with 8 bases left in between. Written as DNA, the CDR3 is TGTGCCAGCAGTCCACAGACCAATCAGCCCCAGCATTTT. This encodes CASSPQTNQPQHF.

The V call is TRBV5-4, the J call TRBJ1-4; a weak D match, TRBD1 (5 bases). V lost 1 base and J 8 bases, leaving 9 bases between the germline ends. CDR3 length equals 13 residues. Germline V lookup: CDR1 SGHNT, CDR2 YYREEE (reference sequence). The CDR3, as DNA: TGTGCCAGCAGCTTGCAGGGCTGGGAAAAACTGTTTTTT. Its protein product is CASSLQGWEKLFF. The full variable domain, in which reference TRBV5-4 and TRBJ1-4 provide the parts outside the CDR3, is ETGVTQSPTHLIKTRGQQVTLRCSSQSGHNTVSWYQQALGQGPQFIFQYYREEENGRGNFPPRFSGLQFPNYSSELNVNALELDDSALYLCASSLQGWEKLFFGSGTQLSVL.

The gene calls are TRBV6-1 and TRBJ2-2, with TRBD2 identical over 7 bases. Germline CDR1 reads MNHNS; CDR2 reads SASEGT. The V and J ends lost 10 bases and 2 bases, in that order; junction bases with no gene match: 10. This CDR3 contains 15 residues. The CDR3, as DNA: TGTGCCACCCTATGGGGGGGGACCAACACCGGGGAGCTGTTTTTT. The encoded protein is CATLWGGTNTGELFF.

The V call is TRBV6-5, the J call TRBJ1-1, with D uncertain. CDR3 size: 11 residues. V lost 4 bases and J lost 8, with 8 bases in between. CDR1 is MNHEY and CDR2 is SVGAGI in the germline V gene. The CDR3: CASSLGSEAFF. CDR3 nucleotides: TGTGCCAGCAGTTTGGGATCCGAAGCTTTCTTT.

This clone showed up just once. The CDR3 DNA follows: TGTGCCAGCAGTGAAGCACGGGGCAGGACCAATCAGCCCCAGCATTTT. As protein: CASSEARGRTNQPQHF. The J gene is TRBJ1-5, the V gene TRBV6-1, with D maybe TRBD1 (5 bases). The length of the CDR3 is 16 residues. V was cut by 0 bases and J by 3 bases, with 12 bases left in between. The germline gives CDR1 MNHNS, CDR2 SASEGT.